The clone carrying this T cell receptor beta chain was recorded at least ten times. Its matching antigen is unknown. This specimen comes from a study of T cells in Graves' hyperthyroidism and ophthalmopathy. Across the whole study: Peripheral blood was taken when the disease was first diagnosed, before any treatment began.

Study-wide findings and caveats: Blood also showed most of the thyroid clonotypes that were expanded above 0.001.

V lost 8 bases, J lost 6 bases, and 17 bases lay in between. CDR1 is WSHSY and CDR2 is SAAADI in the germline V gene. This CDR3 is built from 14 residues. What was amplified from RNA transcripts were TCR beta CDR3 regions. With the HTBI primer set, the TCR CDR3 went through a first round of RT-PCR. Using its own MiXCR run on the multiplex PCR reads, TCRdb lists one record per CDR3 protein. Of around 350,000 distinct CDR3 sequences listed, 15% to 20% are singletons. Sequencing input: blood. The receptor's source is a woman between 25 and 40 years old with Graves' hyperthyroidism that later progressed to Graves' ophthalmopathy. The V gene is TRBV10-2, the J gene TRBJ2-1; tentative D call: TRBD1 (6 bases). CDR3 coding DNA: TGCGCCAGCGCTAGAACCGGACAGTCCAATGAGCAGTTCTTC. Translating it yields CASARTGQSNEQFF.